This T cell receptor beta chain derives from a study of breast tumors, draining lymph nodes, adjacent tissues. CDR1 and CDR2 from the germline V gene are DFQATT and SNEGSKA (reference sequence). The CDR3 is made up of 14 amino acids. MiXCR was run by TCRdb on the multiplex PCR reads, yielding one entry per CDR3 protein. The sample has 50,000 to 75,000 distinct CDR3 sequences; around three fifths are singletons. The receptor was isolated from a female donor with breast cancer. Some clones in this sample may be carry-over from other donors' samples. The chain recombines TRBV20-1 with TRBJ2-7; 10 positions agree with TRBD2. The sample comprised breast tumor tissue. The CDR3 region is CGARDSGGAGEQYF. CDR3 bases: TGCGGGGCTAGAGACAGCGGGGGGGCCGGCGAGCAGTACTTC.